This T cell receptor beta chain was sequenced in a study of cytomegalovirus exposure and HLA in healthy donors. PCR involved 60 Vbeta and 13 Jbeta primers. Generated by immunoSEQ multiplex PCR, the TCRdb table keeps only in-frame clones and is missing some. The table records about 96,000 clones, 65% to 85% of them present only once. After removal of 8 bases from V and 0 bases from J, the junction contained 4 bases not matched to a gene. Germline V CDR1 and CDR2: ENHRY, SYGVKD. The CDR3 loop spans 14 amino acids. This sequence originates from a man between 25 and 39 years old in good health and CMV-seronegative. Sequenced sample: PBMCs. This chain links TRBV10-3 with TRBJ2-4, with 7 positions matching TRBD2. The CDR3 protein is CAIGREGAKNIQYF. In DNA, the CDR3 is TGTGCCATCGGCAGGGAGGGAGCCAAAAACATTCAGTACTTC.